Sequencing of this TCR beta chain was carried out in a study of T-cell memory formation after mild COVID-19. Study-wide results and caveats: Mainly in CM and EM were contracting CD4+ clones; CD8+ were in EMRA.

TCRdb re-called the 5' RACE reads with MiXCR, one entry per CDR3 protein. Of roughly 310,000 distinct CDR3 sequences listed, about a sixth were seen once; the top ten hold around 22%. This clonotype occurred a few times. The antigen remains unidentified. The sequence was collected from a man younger than 35 who had mild COVID-19 (a few samples of this study predate the infection). Cell type and time point are not known. Sequenced input: PBMCs or a T cell subset sorted from them (not recorded which).

For the CDR3, the DNA is TGTGCCAGCAGCTTAGTCCAGGGGCCCAAGGAGCTGTTTTTT. Its protein is CASSLVQGPKELFF. This rearrangement joins TRBV7-8 to TRBJ2-2; weak D call: TRBD1 (6 bases). Trimming removed 1 base at V and 10 bases at J, with 13 bases between. Germline V lookup: CDR1 SGHVS, CDR2 FQNEAQ. The CDR3 length is 14 residues.